The 10 T cell receptor beta chains below come from one sample, sequenced in a study of T-cell reconstitution after alpha-beta-depleted transplantation in children. Unique molecular identifiers featured in how the TCRbeta library was prepared. Each CDR3 protein gets one entry after TCRdb re-called the PCR reads with MiXCR. The profile shows fewer than 500,000 distinct CDR3 sequences, about 45% of them singletons. The source was PBMCs, collected before TCRalphabeta/CD19-depleted stem cell transplant. These receptors were taken from a girl under 10 years old with aplastic anemia, due to receive a stem cell transplant.

This clonotype was seen ten or more times. The rearrangement links TRBV5-1 to TRBJ1-1, with D perhaps matching TRBD1 (5 bases). The germline V and J ends were trimmed by 0 bases and 1 base, with 10 bases remaining between them. Looked up from germline, CDR1 is SGHRS and CDR2 is YFSETQ. The CDR3 sequence is 15 residues long. CDR3 coding DNA: TGCGCCAGCAGCTTGGAGTGGGGGTCGAACACTGAAGCTTTCTTT. As protein: CASSLEWGSNTEAFF.

The rearrangement joins TRBV15 to TRBJ2-2; D might be TRBD1 (5 bases). The CDR3 covers 17 residues. V lost 5 bases and J 1 base, leaving 17 bases between the germline ends. Germline CDR1 is LNHNV and CDR2 is YYDKDF (reference sequence). CDR3 residues: CATSPGYGLVNTGELFF. The CDR3 DNA reads as TGTGCCACCAGCCCAGGGTATGGGCTAGTGAACACCGGGGAGCTGTTTTTT.

This clonotype was picked up many times. V is TRBV20-1 and J is TRBJ2-1; 10 bases are shared with TRBD1. Germline CDR1 and CDR2: DFQATT and SNEGSKA (reference sequence). Trimming at V came to 0 bases and at J to 7 bases, leaving 6 bases not matched to a gene. The length of the CDR3 is 15 residues. This chain's CDR3 is CSARDWRDRGNEQFF. CDR3 coding DNA: TGCAGTGCTAGAGATTGGAGGGACAGGGGTAATGAGCAGTTCTTC.

The chain couples TRBV4-2 to TRBJ2-5; 9 nucleotides align to TRBD1. The CDR3 consists of 15 residues. The V gene's germline CDR1 is LGHNA and CDR2 YNFKEQ. V lost 1 base and J lost 4; bases outside the gene matches: 4. The CDR3 region is CASSQATGGGETQYF. CDR3 bases: TGTGCCAGCAGCCAAGCGACAGGGGGTGGAGAGACCCAGTACTTC.

This clonotype came up once. The chain carries TRBV11-2 and TRBJ1-5, with D tentatively TRBD1 (5 bases). This CDR3 has 14 amino acids. Trimming pared 2 bases from V and 7 bases from J, leaving 12 bases between. Germline lookup yields CDR1 SGHAT and CDR2 FQNNGV. Here the CDR3 reads CASSLPGQNQPQHF. The CDR3 DNA reads as TGTGCCAGCAGCTTACCAGGGCAGAACCAGCCCCAGCATTTT. The full variable domain, in which reference TRBV11-2 and TRBJ1-5 provide the parts outside the CDR3, is EAGVAQSPRYKIIEKRQSVAFWCNPISGHATLYWYQQILGQGPKLLIQFQNNGVVDDSQLPKDRFSAERLKGVDSTLKIQPAKLEDSAVYLCASSLPGQNQPQHFGDGTRLSIL.

This clonotype occurred a few times. The V call is TRBV29-1, the J call TRBJ2-5; TRBD2 matches at 11 bases. CDR3 size: 14 residues. Per germline, CDR1 SQVTM and CDR2 ANQGSEA. Trimming took 6 bases from V and 3 from J; bases not matched to a gene: 6. CDR3 nucleotides: TGCAGCGTAGCCGGGACTAGCGGTGAAGAGACCCAGTACTTC. Amino acids: CSVAGTSGEETQYF.

The V gene is TRBV6-1, the J gene TRBJ2-7; 9 bases agree with TRBD1. The CDR3 totals 15 residues. V gave up 6 bases and J gave up 0 bases; unmatched junction bases: 6. In germline, CDR1 is MNHNS, CDR2 SASEGT. The CDR3 sequence: CASSKDRGSSYEQYF. CDR3 DNA: TGTGCCAGCAGCAAGGACAGGGGAAGCTCCTACGAGCAGTACTTC.

The rearrangement links TRBV20-1 to TRBJ2-1; no reliable D call. Germline CDR1 DFQATT, CDR2 SNEGSKA (reference sequence). The CDR3 has 11 amino acids. Trimming pared 5 bases from V and 7 bases from J, leaving 9 bases between. This CDR3 is CSADETNEQFF. The CDR3 DNA is TGCAGTGCTGACGAAACTAATGAGCAGTTCTTC.

This clonotype came up many times. The chain is built from TRBV29-1 and TRBJ2-4, with unresolved D. V dropped 4 bases and J dropped 0 bases, with 13 bases sitting between them. Germline V gene data show CDR1 as SQVTM and CDR2 as ANQGSEA. CDR3 length: 15 amino acids. CDR3 region: CSVGDSILAKNIQYF. The CDR3 coding sequence is TGCAGCGTTGGAGACTCAATTTTAGCCAAAAACATTCAGTACTTC.

The gene calls are TRBV6-5 and TRBJ2-7, with D uncertain. Germline values: CDR1 MNHEY, CDR2 SVGAGI. The CDR3 is made up of 14 amino acids. V was pared by 2 bases and J by 2 bases, with 10 bases between. In nucleotides, the CDR3 is TGTGCCAGCAGTTACGCAGTGAAAGCCTACGAGCAGTACTTC. Amino acids: CASSYAVKAYEQYF.